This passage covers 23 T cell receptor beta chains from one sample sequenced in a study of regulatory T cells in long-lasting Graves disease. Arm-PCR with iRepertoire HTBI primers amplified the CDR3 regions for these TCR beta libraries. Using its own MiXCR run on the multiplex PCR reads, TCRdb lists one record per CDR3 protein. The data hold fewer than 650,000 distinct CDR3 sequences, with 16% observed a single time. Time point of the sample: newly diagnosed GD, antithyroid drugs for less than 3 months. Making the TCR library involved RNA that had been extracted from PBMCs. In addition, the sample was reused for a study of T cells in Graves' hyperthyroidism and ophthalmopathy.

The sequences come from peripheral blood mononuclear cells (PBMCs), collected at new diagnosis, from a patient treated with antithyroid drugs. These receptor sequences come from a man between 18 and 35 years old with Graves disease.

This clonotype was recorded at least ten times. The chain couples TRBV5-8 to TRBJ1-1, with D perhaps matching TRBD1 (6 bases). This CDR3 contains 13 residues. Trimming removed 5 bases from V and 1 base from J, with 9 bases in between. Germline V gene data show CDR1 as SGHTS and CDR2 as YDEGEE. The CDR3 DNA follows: TGTGCCAGCAGAAAGACAGGGAACACTGAAGCTTTCTTT. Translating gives CASRKTGNTEAFF. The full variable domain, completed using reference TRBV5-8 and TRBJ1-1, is EAGVTQSPTHLIKTRGQQATLRCSPISGHTSVYWYQQALGLGLQFLLWYDEGEERNRGNFPPRFSGRQFPNYSSELNVNALELEDSALYLCASRKTGNTEAFFGQGTRLTVV.

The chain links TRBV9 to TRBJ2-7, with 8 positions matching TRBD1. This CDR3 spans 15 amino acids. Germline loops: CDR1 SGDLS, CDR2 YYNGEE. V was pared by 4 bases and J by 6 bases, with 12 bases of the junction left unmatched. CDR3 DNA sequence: TGTGCCAGCAGCAAAATTTGGACAGGGAACAGCGAGCAGTACTTC. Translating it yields CASSKIWTGNSEQYF. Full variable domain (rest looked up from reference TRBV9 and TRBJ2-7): DSGVTQTPKHLITATGQRVTLRCSPRSGDLSVYWYQQSLDQGLQFLIQYYNGEERAKGNILERFSAQQFPDLHSELNLSSLELGDSALYFCASSKIWTGNSEQYFGPGTRLTVT.

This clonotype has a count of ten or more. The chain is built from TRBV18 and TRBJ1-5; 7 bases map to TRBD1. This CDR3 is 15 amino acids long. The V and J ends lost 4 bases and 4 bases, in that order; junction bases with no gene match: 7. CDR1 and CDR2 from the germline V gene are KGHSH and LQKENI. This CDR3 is CASSHDRVKNQPQHF. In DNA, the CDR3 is TGTGCCAGCTCACATGACAGGGTAAAGAATCAGCCCCAGCATTTT.

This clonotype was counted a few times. CDR3 in DNA: TGCAGTGCTAGGGATCTCCGACAGGGGCAAAGGGCCGGGGAGCTGTTTTTT. Its translation is CSARDLRQGQRAGELFF. The V gene is TRBV20-1, the J gene TRBJ2-2, with 8 bases aligning to TRBD1. The junction had 15 bases not matched to a gene; V was cut back by 3 bases and J by 6 bases. The CDR3 is made up of 17 amino acids. Germline lookup yields CDR1 DFQATT and CDR2 SNEGSKA (reference sequence).

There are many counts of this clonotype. The CDR3 DNA is TGTGCCAGCAGCTTAAACCAGGGTACTGAAGCTTTCTTT. It yields the protein CASSLNQGTEAFF. This chain links TRBV11-2 with TRBJ1-1, with a possible D match to TRBD1 (5 bases). The CDR3 runs to 13 residues. V lost 2 bases and J lost 5, with 9 bases in between. The germline V gene has CDR1 SGHAT and CDR2 FQNNGV.

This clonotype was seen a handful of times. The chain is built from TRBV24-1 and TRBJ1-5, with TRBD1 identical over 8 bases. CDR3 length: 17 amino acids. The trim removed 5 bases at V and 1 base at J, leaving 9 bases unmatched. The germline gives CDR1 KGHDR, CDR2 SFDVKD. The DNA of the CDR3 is TGTGCCACCAGTGGGAAACCGGGACAGGAGAGCAATCAGCCCCAGCATTTT. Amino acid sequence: CATSGKPGQESNQPQHF.

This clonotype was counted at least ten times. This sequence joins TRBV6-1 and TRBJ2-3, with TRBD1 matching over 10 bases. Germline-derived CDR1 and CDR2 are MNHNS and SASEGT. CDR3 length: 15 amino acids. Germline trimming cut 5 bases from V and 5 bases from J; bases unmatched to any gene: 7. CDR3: CASSRQGAILDTQYF. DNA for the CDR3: TGTGCCAGCAGTCGACAGGGGGCAATTCTAGATACGCAGTATTTT.

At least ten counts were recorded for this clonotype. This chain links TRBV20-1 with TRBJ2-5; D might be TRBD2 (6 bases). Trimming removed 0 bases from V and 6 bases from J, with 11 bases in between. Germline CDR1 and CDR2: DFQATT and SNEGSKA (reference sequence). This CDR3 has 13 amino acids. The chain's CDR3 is CSAREASVKTQYF. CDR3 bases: TGCAGTGCTAGAGAGGCTAGCGTGAAGACCCAGTACTTC.

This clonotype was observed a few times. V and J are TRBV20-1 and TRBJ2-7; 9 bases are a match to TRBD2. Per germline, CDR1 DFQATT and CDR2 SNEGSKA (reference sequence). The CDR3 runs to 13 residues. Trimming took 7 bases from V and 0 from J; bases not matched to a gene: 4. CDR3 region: CSVTSGGSYEQYF. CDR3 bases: TGCAGTGTGACTAGCGGAGGCTCCTACGAGCAGTACTTC.

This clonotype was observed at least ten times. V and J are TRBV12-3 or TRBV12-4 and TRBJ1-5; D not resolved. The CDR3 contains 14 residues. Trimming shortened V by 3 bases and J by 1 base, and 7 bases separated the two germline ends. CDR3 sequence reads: CASSFSASNQPQHF. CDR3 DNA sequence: TGTGCCAGCAGTTTCTCGGCGAGCAATCAGCCCCAGCATTTT.

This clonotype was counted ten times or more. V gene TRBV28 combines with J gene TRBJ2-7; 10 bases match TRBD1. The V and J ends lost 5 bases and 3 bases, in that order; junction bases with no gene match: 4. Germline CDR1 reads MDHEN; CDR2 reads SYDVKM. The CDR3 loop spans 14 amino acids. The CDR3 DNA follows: TGTGCCAGCAGTGAGGGACAGGGGTTCTACGAGCAGTACTTC. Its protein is CASSEGQGFYEQYF.

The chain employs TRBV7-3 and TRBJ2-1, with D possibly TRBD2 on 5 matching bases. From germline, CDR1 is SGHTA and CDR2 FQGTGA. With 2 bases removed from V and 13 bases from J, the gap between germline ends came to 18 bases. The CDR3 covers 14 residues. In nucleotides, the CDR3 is TGTGCCAGCAGCTTAGGAGGTGGTCGGGATCTACAGTTCTTC. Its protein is CASSLGGGRDLQFF.

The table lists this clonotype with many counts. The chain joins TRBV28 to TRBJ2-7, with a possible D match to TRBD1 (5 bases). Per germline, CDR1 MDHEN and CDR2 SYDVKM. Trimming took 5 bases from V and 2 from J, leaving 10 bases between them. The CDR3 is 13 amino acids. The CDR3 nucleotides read TGTGCCAGCAGTCCGGACAACACCTACGAGCAGTACTTC. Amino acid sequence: CASSPDNTYEQYF.

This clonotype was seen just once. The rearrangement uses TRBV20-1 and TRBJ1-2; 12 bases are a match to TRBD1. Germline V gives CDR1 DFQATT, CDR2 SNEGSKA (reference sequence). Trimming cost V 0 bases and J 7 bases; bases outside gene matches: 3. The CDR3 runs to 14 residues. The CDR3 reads CSAREGTGGGGYTF. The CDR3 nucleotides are TGCAGTGCTAGAGAGGGGACAGGGGGCGGTGGCTACACCTTC.

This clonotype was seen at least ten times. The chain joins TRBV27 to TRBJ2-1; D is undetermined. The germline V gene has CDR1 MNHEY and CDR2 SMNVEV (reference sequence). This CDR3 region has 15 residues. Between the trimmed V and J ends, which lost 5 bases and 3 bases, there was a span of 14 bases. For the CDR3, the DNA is TGTGCCAGCAGTCCGTTTGACATGGGCTACAATGAGCAGTTCTTC. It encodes CASSPFDMGYNEQFF.

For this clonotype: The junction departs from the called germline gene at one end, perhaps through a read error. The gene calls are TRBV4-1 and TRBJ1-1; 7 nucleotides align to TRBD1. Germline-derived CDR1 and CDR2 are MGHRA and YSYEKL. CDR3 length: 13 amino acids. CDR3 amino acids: CASRQGGFTEAFF. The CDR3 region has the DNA TGCGCCAGCCGCCAAGGGGGCTTCACTGAAGCTTTCTTT.

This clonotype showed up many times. CDR3 sequence reads: CASSLPRLGAVSYNEQFF. CDR3 DNA sequence: TGTGCCAGCAGCTTACCCCGCCTGGGAGCGGTTTCATACAATGAGCAGTTCTTC. The chain couples TRBV7-8 to TRBJ2-1; D may be TRBD2 (5 bases). The CDR3 spans 18 residues. V gave up 2 bases and J gave up 4 bases, with 21 bases separating them. The germline V gene has CDR1 SGHVS and CDR2 FQNEAQ.

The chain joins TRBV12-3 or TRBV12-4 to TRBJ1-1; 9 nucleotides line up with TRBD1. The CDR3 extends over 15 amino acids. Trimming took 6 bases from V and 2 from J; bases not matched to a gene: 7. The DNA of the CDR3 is TGTGCCAGCAGACCGGACAGGGGAAAAAACACTGAAGCTTTCTTT. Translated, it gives CASRPDRGKNTEAFF.

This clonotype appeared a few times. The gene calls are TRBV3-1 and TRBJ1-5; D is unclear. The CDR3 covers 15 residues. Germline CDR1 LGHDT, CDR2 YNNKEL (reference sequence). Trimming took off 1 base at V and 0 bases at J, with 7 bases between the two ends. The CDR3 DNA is TGTGCCAGCAGCCAAGGAGACTATAGCAATCAGCCCCAGCATTTT. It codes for CASSQGDYSNQPQHF.

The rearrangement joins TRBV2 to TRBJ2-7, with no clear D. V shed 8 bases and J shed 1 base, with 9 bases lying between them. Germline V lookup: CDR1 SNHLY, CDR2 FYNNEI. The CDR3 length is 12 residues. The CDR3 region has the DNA TGTGCCAGCGGTCCTGAGTCCTACGAGCAGTACTTC. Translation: CASGPESYEQYF.

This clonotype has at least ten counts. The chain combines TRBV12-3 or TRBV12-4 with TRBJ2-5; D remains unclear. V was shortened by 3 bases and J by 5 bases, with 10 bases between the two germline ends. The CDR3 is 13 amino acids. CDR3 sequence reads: CASSFGVRETQYF. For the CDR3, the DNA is TGTGCCAGCAGTTTTGGGGTTAGGGAGACCCAGTACTTC.

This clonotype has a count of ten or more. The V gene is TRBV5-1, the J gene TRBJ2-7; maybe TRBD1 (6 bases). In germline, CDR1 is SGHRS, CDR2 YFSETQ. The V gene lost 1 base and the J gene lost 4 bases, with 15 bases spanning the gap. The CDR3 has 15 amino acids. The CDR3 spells CASSLSGDTLYEQYF. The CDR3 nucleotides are TGCGCCAGCAGCTTGTCAGGGGACACGCTTTACGAGCAGTACTTC.

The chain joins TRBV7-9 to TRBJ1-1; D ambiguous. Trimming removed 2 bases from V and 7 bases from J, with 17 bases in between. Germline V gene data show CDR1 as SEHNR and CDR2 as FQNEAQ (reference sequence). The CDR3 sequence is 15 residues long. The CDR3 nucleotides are TGTGCCAGCAGCTTACGAGGAGGCGCCCTCGATGAAGCTTTCTTT. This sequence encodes CASSLRGGALDEAFF.